The present T cell receptor beta chain was sequenced within a study of T cells in Graves' hyperthyroidism and ophthalmopathy. Overall study findings and caveats: Most thyroid-expanded clonotypes above 0.001 were also found in blood. Median prediction lead before ophthalmopathy onset was around seven months with the model.

Among the patients, aged 18 to 65, hyperthyroidism was newly diagnosed and had lasted under 2 months. It was RNA transcripts that yielded the amplified TCR beta CDR3 regions. In the first-round RT-PCR of the TCR CDR3, the HTBI primer set was used. A single record per CDR3 protein comes from TCRdb applying MiXCR to the multiplex PCR reads. The sample includes some 600,000 distinct CDR3 sequences, 40% to 55% of them seen just once. Points on this clonotype: Its specificity is not known.

The V end lost 9 bases, the J end lost 0 bases, and 11 bases lay between the germline ends. CDR3 length equals 14 residues. From germline, CDR1 is SGHTA and CDR2 FQGTGA. Sequencing used peripheral blood or thyroid tissue (not recorded which). This TCR was recovered from a woman aged 18 to 35 with Graves' hyperthyroidism. The V gene is TRBV7-3, the J gene TRBJ2-2; no clear D. CDR3 nucleotides: TGTGCCAGTAGTATCCTAGCGAACACCGGGGAGCTGTTTTTT. Translating it yields CASSILANTGELFF.